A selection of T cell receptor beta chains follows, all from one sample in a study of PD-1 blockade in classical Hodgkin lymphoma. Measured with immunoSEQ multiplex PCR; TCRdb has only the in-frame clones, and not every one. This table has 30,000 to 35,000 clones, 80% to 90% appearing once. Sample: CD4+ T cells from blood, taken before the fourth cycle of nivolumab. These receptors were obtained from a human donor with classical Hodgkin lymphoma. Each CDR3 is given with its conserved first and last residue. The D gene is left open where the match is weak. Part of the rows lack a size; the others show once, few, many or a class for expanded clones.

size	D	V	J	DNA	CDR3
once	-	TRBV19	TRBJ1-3	TGTGCCAGTAGCAATAACAAAGCCATATATTTT	CASSNNKAIYF
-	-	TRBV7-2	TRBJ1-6	TGTGCCAGCAGCCAGGGGACTTATAATAATTCACCCCTCCACTTT	CASSQGTYNNSPLHF
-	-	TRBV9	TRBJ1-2	TGTGCCAGCAGCCGAGACAGCAACTATGGCTACACCTTC	CASSRDSNYGYTF
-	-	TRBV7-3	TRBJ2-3	TGTGCCAGCAGCAATAGCGGTACTAGCACAGATACGCAGTATTTT	CASSNSGTSTDTQYF
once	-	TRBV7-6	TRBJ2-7	TGTGCCAGCAGCTTAGATCCCCAGTACTTC	CASSLDPQYF
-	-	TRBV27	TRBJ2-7	TGTGCCAGCAGTTTATCGTTGGGAGCGGTCCACGAGCAGTACTTC	CASSLSLGAVHEQYF
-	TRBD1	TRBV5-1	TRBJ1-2	TGCGCCAGCAGCCAAAGGGACAGGGAATCTATCCTCTCAGCTAACTATGGCTACACCTTC	CASSQRDRESILSANYGYTF
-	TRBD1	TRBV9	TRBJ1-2	TGTGCCAGCAGCCTAAACCCCGGGACAGGGTCTTTTATGGGTGGCTACACCTTC	CASSLNPGTGSFMGGYTF
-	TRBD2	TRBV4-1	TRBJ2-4	TGCGCCAGCAGCCAAGAAGGACTAGCGGGGGAGGGAAACATTCAGTACTTC	CASSQEGLAGEGNIQYF
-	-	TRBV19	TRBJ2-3	TGTGCCAGTAGTATAGCGAGTTACACAGATACGCAGTATTTT	CASSIASYTDTQYF
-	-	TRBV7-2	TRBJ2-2	TGTGCCAGCAGCCCCGACCGAGGCCAGGGGAACACCGGGGAGCTGTTTTTT	CASSPDRGQGNTGELFF
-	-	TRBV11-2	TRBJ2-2	TGTGCCAGCAGCCAGGCCGGGGTGGCCGGGGAGCTGTTTTTT	CASSQAGVAGELFF
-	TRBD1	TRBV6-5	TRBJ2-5	TGTGCCAGCAGTCCCGGGACAGGGGGGTCAGAGACCCAGTACTTC	CASSPGTGGSETQYF
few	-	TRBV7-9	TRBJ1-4	TGTGCCAGCAGCCCTTCCCCCTCAGACGGTGAAAAACTGTTTTTT	CASSPSPSDGEKLFF
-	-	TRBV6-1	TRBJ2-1	TGTGCCAGCGGGGGTGACGGGTGGAATGAGCAGTTCTTC	CASGGDGWNEQFF
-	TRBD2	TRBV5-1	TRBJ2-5	TGCGCCAGCAGCCAGGCGGGGGACCTCCAAGAGACCCAGTACTTC	CASSQAGDLQETQYF
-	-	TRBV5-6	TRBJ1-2	TGTGCCAGCAGCTTGACAGCCAACTATGGCTACACCTTC	CASSLTANYGYTF
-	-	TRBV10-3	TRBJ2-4	TGTGCCATAAGGACAGAAAACATTCAGTACTTC	CAIRTENIQYF
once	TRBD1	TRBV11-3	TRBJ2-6	TGTGCCAGCAGCTCCGGACAGGCGGCGCCTGGGGCCAACGTCCTGACTTTC	CASSSGQAAPGANVLTF
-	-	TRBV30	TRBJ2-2	TGTGCCTGGGGGGGACTTAGGGGCACCGGGGAGCTGTTTTTT	CAWGGLRGTGELFF
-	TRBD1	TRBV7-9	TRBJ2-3	TGTGCCAGCACAGGGGGCTTTCCATCCACAGATACGCAGTATTTT	CASTGGFPSTDTQYF
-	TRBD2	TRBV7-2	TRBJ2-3	TGTGCCAGCAGCTTCGAGCGGGGGCCTAGCACAGATACGCAGTATTTT	CASSFERGPSTDTQYF
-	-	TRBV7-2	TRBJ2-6	TGTGCCAGCAGCTTTATAGCATCCGGGGCCAACGTCCTGACTTTC	CASSFIASGANVLTF
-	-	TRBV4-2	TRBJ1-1	TGTGCCAGCAGCCAAGGGGGCTTGTTCTTGAACACTGAAGCTTTCTTT	CASSQGGLFLNTEAFF
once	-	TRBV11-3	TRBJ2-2	TGTGCCAGCAGCTTAGCTAGGGACACCGGGGAGCTGTTTTTT	CASSLARDTGELFF
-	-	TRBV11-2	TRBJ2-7	TGTGCCAGCAGCCCGGTCCCGGCAGGGGTGAGCTACGAGCAGTACTTC	CASSPVPAGVSYEQYF
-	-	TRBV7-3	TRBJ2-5	TGTGCCAGCAGCGTAGGGGCACTACCCCGGCAAGAGACCCAGTACTTC	CASSVGALPRQETQYF
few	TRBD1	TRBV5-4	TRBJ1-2	TGTGCCAGCAGCGGGGACAGTCCTGGCTACACCTTC	CASSGDSPGYTF
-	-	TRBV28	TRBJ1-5	TGTGCCAGCAGTTTTAGTGTGTACAGCAATCAGCCCCAGCATTTT	CASSFSVYSNQPQHF
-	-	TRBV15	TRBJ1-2	TGTGCCACCAGCAGAGACACCGACTATGGCTACACCTTC	CATSRDTDYGYTF
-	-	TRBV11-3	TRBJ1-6	TGTGCCAGCAGCTTAGAGGGCGATTCACCCCTCCACTTT	CASSLEGDSPLHF
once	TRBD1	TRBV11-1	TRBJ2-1	TGTGCCAGCAGCGACCGGGACAGGGGACCCTACAATGAGCAGTTCTTC	CASSDRDRGPYNEQFF
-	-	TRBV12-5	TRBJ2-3	TGTGCTAGTGGTTTGGGATCTTACCACTCTAGCACAGATACGCAGTATTTT	CASGLGSYHSSTDTQYF
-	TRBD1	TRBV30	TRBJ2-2	TGTGCCTGGAGTGTACATGGCAGGGGGCCGAACACCGGGGAGCTGTTTTTT	CAWSVHGRGPNTGELFF
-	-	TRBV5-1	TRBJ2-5	TGCGCCAGCAGCTTGTCGTCCCCGGGCTTCCTCCCAGCGGGGACCCAGTACTTC	CASSLSSPGFLPAGTQYF
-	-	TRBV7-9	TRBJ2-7	TGTGCCAGCAGCTTCCGACCGCCCTACGAGCAGTACTTC	CASSFRPPYEQYF
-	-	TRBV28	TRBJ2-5	TGTGCCAGCAGTTTAGCCGCCGGGGTGATAGAGACCCAGTACTTC	CASSLAAGVIETQYF
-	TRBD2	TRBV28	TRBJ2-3	TGTGCCAGCTACCCCCTAGCGGGGGACACAGATACGCAGTATTTT	CASYPLAGDTDTQYF
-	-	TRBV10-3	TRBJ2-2	TGTGCCATCAGTGGGGCGGTGAACACCGGGGAGCTGTTTTTT	CAISGAVNTGELFF
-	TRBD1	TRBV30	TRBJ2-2	TGTGCCTGGAGCACAGGGGTGAGTACCGGGGAGCTGTTTTTT	CAWSTGVSTGELFF
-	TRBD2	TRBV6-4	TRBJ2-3	TGTGCCAGCAGTGATCAGACGGGGGGTGCAGATACGCAGTATTTT	CASSDQTGGADTQYF
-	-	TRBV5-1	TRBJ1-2	TGCGCCAGCAGCTTGGTAGAGGGCAGAAAAAACTATGGCTACACCTTC	CASSLVEGRKNYGYTF
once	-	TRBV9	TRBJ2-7	TGTGCCAGCAGCGAGGGGATGCCAAGCTCCTACGAGCAGTACTTC	CASSEGMPSSYEQYF
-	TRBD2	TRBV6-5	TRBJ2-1	TGTGCCAGCAGGCAGCGGGGAGATGAGCAGTTCTTC	CASRQRGDEQFF
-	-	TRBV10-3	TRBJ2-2	TGTGCCACTAGAGGGGTTCCAACCGGGGAGCTGTTTTTT	CATRGVPTGELFF
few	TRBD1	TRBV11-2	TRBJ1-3	TGTGCCAGCAGCTTTCAACAGGGGAACACCATATATTTT	CASSFQQGNTIYF
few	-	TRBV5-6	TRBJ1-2	TGTGCCAGCAGCTTGCCCGGGTATGGCTACACCTTC	CASSLPGYGYTF
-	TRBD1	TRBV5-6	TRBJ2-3	TGTGCCAGCAGCGAAGACTCAGGGGGCTGGGGCACAGATACGCAGTATTTT	CASSEDSGGWGTDTQYF
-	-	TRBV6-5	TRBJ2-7	TGTGCCAGCAGTTACTCGATGCAGGTCCACGAGCAGTACTTC	CASSYSMQVHEQYF
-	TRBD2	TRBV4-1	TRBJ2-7	TGCGCCAGCAGCCAAAAATCCGGGACTAGCGGCTCCTACGAGCAGTACTTC	CASSQKSGTSGSYEQYF
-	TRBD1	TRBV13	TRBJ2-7	TGTGCCAGCACCAGATCAGGGGGCGAGCAGTACTTC	CASTRSGGEQYF
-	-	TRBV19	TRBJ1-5	TGTGCCAGTAGTTTCCTCAGTCAGCCCCAGCATTTT	CASSFLSQPQHF
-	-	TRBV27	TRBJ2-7	TGTGCCAGCAGTTCCCCGACAGGCGAGTGGGGTCGAGAGCAGTACTTC	CASSSPTGEWGREQYF
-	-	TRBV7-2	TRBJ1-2	TGTGCCAGCAGCTTAAATGGGGGAAGGTATGGCTACACCTTC	CASSLNGGRYGYTF